This T cell receptor beta chain was obtained from a study of cytotoxic CD8 clonotypes in ibrutinib-treated CLL. Study overall: By median around 66 months, roughly twelve had progressed and 14 stayed remitted; responses had been 2 complete and about 25 partial. Response samples were obtained once patients had received a median about 12 months of treatment, range 6 to 36. Points from the study as a whole: Baseline clonality, above age-matched healthy donor levels, tracked circulating CD8+ T-cell counts.

Using immunoSEQ multiplex PCR, the repertoire was profiled, and TCRdb retains in-frame clones only, with some absent. The sample lists a few thousand clones; 83% were seen once. The CDR3 sequence is 15 residues long. V shed 1 base and J shed 2 bases, with 12 bases lying between them. Germline V gene lookup returns CDR1 SGHVS and CDR2 FNYEAQ. As for this clone: The antigen is not known.

The origin of this receptor is a human donor with chronic lymphocytic leukemia. This chain joins TRBV7-6 and TRBJ2-7, with D possibly being TRBD1 (7 bases). The sample was PBMCs, taken before ibrutinib treatment. This chain's CDR3 is CASSLDRGGAYEQYF. CDR3 in DNA: TGTGCCAGCAGCTTAGACAGGGGAGGAGCCTACGAGCAGTACTTC. The variable domain in full, with the rest retrieved from reference TRBV7-6 and TRBJ2-7, is GAGVSQSPRYKVTKRGQDVALRCDPISGHVSLYWYRQALGQGPEFLTYFNYEAQQDKSGLPNDRFSAERPEGSISTLTIQRTEQRDSAMYRCASSLDRGGAYEQYFGPGTRLTVT.